Listed below are T cell receptor beta chains from one sample, sequenced in a study of OX40 agonist ivuxolimab in advanced cancers. Assay: immunoSEQ multiplex PCR; the TCRdb copy retains only in-frame clones and omits some. The sample consists of around 78,000 clones, roughly 80% of them appearing once. The sample in question was CD4+ or CD8+ T cells sorted from blood, obtained in a trial of the OX40 agonist ivuxolimab. All receptors derive from an adult with an advanced solid tumor such as melanoma, head and neck, liver or kidney cancer. CDR3s include the opening cysteine and the closing phenylalanine or tryptophan. Each record gives: CDR3 protein, CDR3 DNA, V gene, clone size, J gene, D gene. The D gene is left open where the match is weak. Not every row has a clone size; where given, it reads once, few, many or a size class.

CDR3aa: CASSAPGATPEQYF
CDR3nt: TGTGCCAGCAGTGCCCCCGGGGCCACGCCCGAGCAGTACTTC
v_gene: TRBV6-5
abundance: -
j_gene: TRBJ2-7
d_gene: -

CDR3aa: CASSYDSESSYEQYF
CDR3nt: TGTGCCAGCAGTTACGATTCGGAGAGCTCCTACGAGCAGTACTTC
v_gene: TRBV6-5
abundance: few
j_gene: TRBJ2-7
d_gene: -

CDR3aa: CASSFRQGEGYEQYF
CDR3nt: TGTGCCAGCAGCTTTAGACAGGGGGAAGGCTACGAGCAGTACTTC
v_gene: TRBV7-2
abundance: -
j_gene: TRBJ2-7
d_gene: TRBD1

CDR3aa: CASSLYGGQASNQPQHF
CDR3nt: TGTGCCAGCAGTTTATACGGGGGTCAGGCTAGCAATCAGCCCCAGCATTTT
v_gene: TRBV27
abundance: -
j_gene: TRBJ1-5
d_gene: -

CDR3aa: CASSPTPQSSYNSPLHF
CDR3nt: TGTGCCAGCAGTCCGACCCCACAGAGCTCCTATAATTCACCCCTCCACTTT
v_gene: TRBV27
abundance: -
j_gene: TRBJ1-6
d_gene: -

CDR3aa: CAIRGQGADNEQFF
CDR3nt: TGTGCCATCAGGGGACAGGGTGCTGACAATGAGCAGTTCTTC
v_gene: TRBV10-3
abundance: -
j_gene: TRBJ2-1
d_gene: TRBD1

CDR3aa: CASSLGGQGNEAFF
CDR3nt: TGTGCCAGCAGCTTAGGGGGCCAGGGGAATGAAGCTTTCTTT
v_gene: TRBV7-8
abundance: -
j_gene: TRBJ1-1
d_gene: -

CDR3aa: CASSAHSDGAEAQYF
CDR3nt: TGTGCCAGTAGTGCCCACTCAGATGGGGCAGAGGCCCAGTACTTC
v_gene: TRBV19
abundance: few
j_gene: TRBJ2-5
d_gene: -

CDR3aa: CASSLYGARGYGYTF
CDR3nt: TGTGCCAGCAGTTTATATGGGGCCCGGGGCTATGGCTACACCTTC
v_gene: TRBV27
abundance: -
j_gene: TRBJ1-2
d_gene: -

CDR3aa: CASSSDRANEQFF
CDR3nt: TGTGCCAGCAGCTCCGACAGGGCTAATGAGCAGTTCTTC
v_gene: TRBV7-2
abundance: -
j_gene: TRBJ2-1
d_gene: TRBD1